The sequence of this T cell receptor (beta chain) was determined in a study of blood T cell repertoires in COVID-19. The V and J ends lost 4 bases and 6 bases respectively, with 25 bases between them. From germline, CDR1 is MNHEY and CDR2 SVGEGT. There are 18 residues in the CDR3. This table comes from immunoSEQ multiplex PCR, and its TCRdb copy is limited to in-frame clones, with some not included. In the table there are tens of thousands of clones, around 90% of which are singletons. This clonotype was obtained from a woman of 80 years or more with active COVID-19. V usage is TRBV6-2 or TRBV6-3 and J usage is TRBJ1-5; tentative D call: TRBD1 (6 bases). Sequencing input: peripheral blood. CDR3 sequence (DNA): TGTGCCAGCAGTTCAGGGGTGTTAACAGATATAGCAAGTCAGCCCCAGCATTTT. Amino acids: CASSSGVLTDIASQPQHF.